This TCR beta chain was captured by sequencing in a study of blood T cell repertoires in COVID-19. Background on the study: The origin of the acute and convalescent COVID-19 samples was the United States, Italy and Spain. Sources were T cells, B-cell-depleted T cells, or PBMCs; the material itself was cDNA or gDNA.

This CDR3 is 15 amino acids long. CDR1 is SGHAT, CDR2 FQNNGV, per germline. V was shortened by 1 base and J by 4 bases, with 13 bases between the two germline ends. In the study's own analysis: Cell counts per sample came from amplifying reference gene primers. Only in-frame clones appear in the TCRdb table, and some are missing; sequencing was by immunoSEQ multiplex PCR. Clone size and the V and J calls come from that table; the DNA yielded D and trimming. The sample lists some 76,000 clones, roughly nine tenths occurring once. Sample: peripheral blood. The chain recombines TRBV11-2 with TRBJ1-1, with no clear D. The receptor was derived from a man older than 75 in a cohort sampled during active COVID-19. The CDR3 DNA follows: TGTGCCAGCAGCTTAGTAGGCGGTCGGGGCACTGAAGCTTTCTTT. Protein product: CASSLVGGRGTEAFF.